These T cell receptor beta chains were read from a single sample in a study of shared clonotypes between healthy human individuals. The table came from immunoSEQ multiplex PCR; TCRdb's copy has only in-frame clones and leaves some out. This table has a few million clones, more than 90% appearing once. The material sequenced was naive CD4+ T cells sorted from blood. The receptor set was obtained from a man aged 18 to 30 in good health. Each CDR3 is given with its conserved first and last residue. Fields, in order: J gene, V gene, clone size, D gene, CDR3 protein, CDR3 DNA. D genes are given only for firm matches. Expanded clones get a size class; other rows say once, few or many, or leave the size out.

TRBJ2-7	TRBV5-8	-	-	CASSLPGLRYEQYF	TGTGCCAGCAGCCTACCGGGGTTACGATACGAGCAGTACTTC
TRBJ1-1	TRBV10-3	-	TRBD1	CATGQGIPTEAFF	TGTGCCACCGGACAGGGGATTCCCACTGAAGCTTTCTTT
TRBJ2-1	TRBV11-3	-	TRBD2	CASSRSGNSYNEQFF	TGTGCCAGCAGCCGTAGCGGGAACTCCTACAATGAGCAGTTCTTC
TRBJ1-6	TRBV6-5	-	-	CASSYYRDNSPLHF	TGTGCCAGCAGTTACTACAGGGACAATTCACCCCTCCACTTT
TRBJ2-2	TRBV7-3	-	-	CASSNPTGNTGELFF	TGTGCCAGCAGTAACCCGACAGGGAACACCGGGGAGCTGTTTTTT
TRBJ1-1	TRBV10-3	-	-	CAISGVGGTEAFF	TGTGCCATCAGTGGAGTAGGGGGCACTGAAGCTTTCTTT
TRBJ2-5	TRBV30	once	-	CAWTQGQETQYF	TGTGCCTGGACACAGGGACAAGAGACCCAGTACTTC
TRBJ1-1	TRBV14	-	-	CASSQGQWNTEAFF	TGTGCCAGCAGCCAAGGGCAGTGGAACACTGAAGCTTTCTTT
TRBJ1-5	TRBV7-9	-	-	CASPRNQPQHF	TGTGCCAGCCCCCGCAATCAGCCCCAGCATTTT
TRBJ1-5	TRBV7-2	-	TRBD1	CASSDRGNQPQHF	TGTGCCAGCAGCGACAGGGGCAATCAGCCCCAGCATTTT
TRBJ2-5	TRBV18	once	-	CASSPRGATQETQYF	TGTGCCAGCTCACCGAGGGGAGCAACTCAAGAGACCCAGTACTTC
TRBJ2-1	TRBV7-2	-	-	CASSLQVLHTNEQFF	TGTGCCAGCAGCCTACAGGTTCTGCACACCAATGAGCAGTTCTTC
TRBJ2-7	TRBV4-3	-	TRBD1	CASSVATGDRAWEQYF	TGCGCCAGCAGCGTAGCTACAGGGGACCGGGCCTGGGAGCAGTACTTC
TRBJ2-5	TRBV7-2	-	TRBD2	CASRAGGLSQETQYF	TGTGCCAGCAGAGCGGGGGGCCTATCCCAAGAGACCCAGTACTTC
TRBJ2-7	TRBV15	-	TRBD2	CATSRVGFGGSYEQYF	TGTGCCACCAGCAGAGTCGGTTTCGGGGGGTCCTACGAGCAGTACTTC
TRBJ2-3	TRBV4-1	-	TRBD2	CASSQNGLAVRKRDTQYF	TGCGCCAGCAGCCAAAACGGACTAGCGGTACGCAAACGGGATACGCAGTATTTT
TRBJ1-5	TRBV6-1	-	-	CASSEPDQPQHF	TGTGCCAGCAGTGAGCCGGATCAGCCCCAGCATTTT
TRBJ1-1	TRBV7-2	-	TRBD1	CASSTRQGAGTEAFF	TGTGCCAGCAGCACCAGACAGGGGGCCGGGACTGAAGCTTTCTTT
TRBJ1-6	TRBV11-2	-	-	CASTPFGGFDSPLHF	TGTGCCAGCACCCCGTTCGGGGGCTTCGATTCACCCCTCCACTTT
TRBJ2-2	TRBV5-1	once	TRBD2	CASSLEGLAGTTGELFF	TGCGCCAGCAGCTTGGAGGGACTAGCGGGAACCACCGGGGAGCTGTTTTTT
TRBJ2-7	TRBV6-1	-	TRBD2	CASPGGPDGTSEQYF	TGTGCCAGCCCGGGGGGGCCGGACGGGACGTCTGAGCAGTACTTC
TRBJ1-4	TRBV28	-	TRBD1	CASSVYGQGFGEKLFF	TGTGCCAGCAGTGTCTACGGACAGGGGTTTGGTGAAAAACTGTTTTTT
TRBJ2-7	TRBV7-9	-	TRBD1	CASPFTLRGQGFHEQYF	TGTGCCAGCCCTTTTACCCTGCGGGGACAGGGTTTCCACGAGCAGTACTTC
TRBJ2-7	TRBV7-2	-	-	CASSLNRGYEQYF	TGTGCCAGCAGCTTAAATCGGGGATACGAGCAGTACTTC
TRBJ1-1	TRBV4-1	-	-	CASSQEPRGVKGWNTEAFF	TGCGCCAGCAGCCAAGAGCCTAGGGGAGTGAAGGGCTGGAACACTGAAGCTTTCTTT
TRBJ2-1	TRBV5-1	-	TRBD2	CASSFRRGGNEQFF	TGCGCCAGCAGCTTCCGCCGGGGGGGAAATGAGCAGTTCTTC
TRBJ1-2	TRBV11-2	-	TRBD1	CASSLTRQGGGYTF	TGTGCCAGCAGCTTAACCCGCCAGGGGGGTGGCTACACCTTC
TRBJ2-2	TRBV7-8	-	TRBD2	CASSRLAGAAAGELFF	TGTGCCAGCAGCAGACTAGCGGGGGCGGCGGCCGGGGAGCTGTTTTTT
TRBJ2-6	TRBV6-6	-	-	CASSSPPGANVLTF	TGTGCCAGCAGTTCACCCCCTGGGGCCAACGTCCTGACTTTC
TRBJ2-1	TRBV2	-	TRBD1	CASTYRMGQGAEEQFF	TGTGCCAGCACCTACAGGATGGGACAGGGGGCTGAGGAGCAGTTCTTC
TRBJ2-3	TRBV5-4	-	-	CASSPATLVFTDTQYF	TGTGCCAGCAGCCCCGCGACTCTAGTGTTCACAGATACGCAGTATTTT
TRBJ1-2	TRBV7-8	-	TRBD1	CASSPQGASPGDGYTF	TGTGCCAGCAGCCCACAGGGGGCCTCCCCGGGTGATGGCTACACCTTC
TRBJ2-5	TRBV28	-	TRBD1	CASSLSAGGIGETQYF	TGTGCCAGCAGTTTATCGGCAGGGGGTATAGGGGAGACCCAGTACTTC
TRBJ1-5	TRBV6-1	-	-	CASSGGTYIFNQPQHF	TGTGCCAGCAGTGGGGGGACCTATATTTTCAATCAGCCCCAGCATTTT
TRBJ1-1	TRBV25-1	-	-	CASRGLNTEAFF	TGTGCCAGCAGAGGACTGAACACTGAAGCTTTCTTT
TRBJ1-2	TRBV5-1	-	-	CASSLNPGADYGYTF	TGCGCCAGCAGCTTGAACCCAGGGGCGGACTATGGCTACACCTTC
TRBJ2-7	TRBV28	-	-	CASSLSGATLGTYEQYF	TGTGCCAGCAGTTTGTCAGGGGCAACTCTCGGGACCTACGAGCAGTACTTC
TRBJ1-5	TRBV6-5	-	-	CASRGGSNQPQHF	TGTGCCAGCAGAGGGGGAAGCAATCAGCCCCAGCATTTT
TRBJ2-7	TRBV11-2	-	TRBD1	CASSHTDRGYEQYF	TGTGCCAGCAGCCATACGGACAGGGGCTACGAGCAGTACTTC
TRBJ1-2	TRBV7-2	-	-	CASSPDHYGYTF	TGTGCCAGCAGCCCGGACCACTATGGCTACACCTTC
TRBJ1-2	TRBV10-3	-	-	CAISESGSGGYTF	TGTGCCATCAGTGAGTCAGGGTCAGGTGGCTACACCTTC
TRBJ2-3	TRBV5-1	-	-	CASSLDGTSTDTQYF	TGCGCCAGCAGCTTGGACGGGACCAGCACAGATACGCAGTATTTT
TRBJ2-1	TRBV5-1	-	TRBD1	CASSSGQLYNEQFF	TGCGCCAGCAGCTCGGGACAGCTATACAATGAGCAGTTCTTC
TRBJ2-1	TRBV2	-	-	CASRRETPNEQFF	TGTGCCAGCAGAAGAGAAACCCCCAATGAGCAGTTCTTC
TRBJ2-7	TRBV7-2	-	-	CASSLPGYGYEQYF	TGTGCCAGCAGCTTACCGGGGTACGGATACGAGCAGTACTTC
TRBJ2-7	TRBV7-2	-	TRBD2	CASSLALAGGGVPYEQYF	TGTGCCAGCAGCTTAGCGCTGGCGGGAGGGGGGGTTCCTTACGAGCAGTACTTC
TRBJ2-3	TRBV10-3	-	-	CAISQGEGSSTDTQYF	TGTGCCATCAGCCAGGGAGAAGGATCTAGCACAGATACGCAGTATTTT
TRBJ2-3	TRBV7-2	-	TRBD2	CASRPTSGGADTQYF	TGTGCCAGCAGGCCTACTAGCGGTGGGGCAGATACGCAGTATTTT
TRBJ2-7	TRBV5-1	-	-	CASAREGSSYEQYF	TGCGCCAGCGCCCGTGAGGGGAGCTCCTACGAGCAGTACTTC
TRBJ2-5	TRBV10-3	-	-	CAISESGVETQYF	TGTGCCATCAGTGAGTCAGGGGTCGAGACCCAGTACTTC
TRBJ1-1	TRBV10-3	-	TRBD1	CAISWTGAGTEAFF	TGTGCCATCAGTTGGACAGGGGCCGGCACTGAAGCTTTCTTT
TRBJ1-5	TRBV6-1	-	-	CATARAAGQPQHF	TGTGCCACCGCCCGGGCGGCGGGTCAGCCCCAGCATTTT
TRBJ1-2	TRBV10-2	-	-	CASSERGANYGYTF	TGCGCCAGCAGTGAAAGGGGAGCTAACTATGGCTACACCTTC
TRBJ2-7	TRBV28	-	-	CASSSPGRDPAGYEYF	TGTGCCAGCAGTTCTCCGGGGAGAGATCCGGCGGGTTACGAGTACTTC